This T cell receptor (beta chain) emerged from a study of CXCR3-negative and CXCR3-positive naive CD8 T cells. Study at large: Across all libraries, TRB reads numbered about 135 million, with about 1.5 +/- 0.3 million in each library.

All TRB cDNA libraries came from 5' RACE performed with UMI labels. TCRdb re-called the 5' RACE reads and gives one entry per CDR3 protein, without DNA. The sample totals approximately 100,000 distinct CDR3 sequences. General study results and limits: Both of the naive subsets showed about the same high diversity, but memory CD8+ cells had much less. For the naive subsets, surface CD5 was similar, and TCR strength was inferred from TRB CDR3 properties. CXCR3-expressing naive cells carried TRB CDR3s more hydrophobic than those of CXCR3-negative naive cells.

CDR3 length equals 15 residues. For this clonotype: Its antigen remains unidentified.

Input material: naive CXCR3+ CD8+ T cells from blood. The subset was: CD45RO-CCR7+CD27+CD95- naive CD8+ T cells expressing CXCR3 (TNR3+). The rearrangement uses TRBV12-3 or TRBV12-4 and TRBJ2-7. The receptor's source is a human donor in good health. Some clones in this sample may be carry-over from other donors' samples. CDR3: CASSLGQGASYEQYF.